This record concerns one TCR beta chain sequence. Its antigen is unknown. Clones were sequenced by immunoSEQ multiplex PCR, and TCRdb holds only the in-frame ones, with some missing. The table lists about 12,000 clones, 80% to 90% of them singletons. The data are from a study of tumor-infiltrating lymphocytes in localized non-small cell lung cancer. Notes on the study in general: Not all patients were TCR sequenced, owing to tissue quantity. No T-cell fraction difference was seen between IM1 and IM2 tumors.

Germline values: CDR1 SGHRS, CDR2 YFSETQ. The CDR3 contains 16 residues. The V gene end was trimmed by 4 bases and the J gene end by 4 bases; junction bases not matched to a gene: 5. This receptor was identified in a human donor with non-small cell lung cancer. The sample was lung tumor tissue. The genes are TRBV5-1 and TRBJ2-1; 13 bases fit TRBD2. The CDR3, as DNA: TGCGCCAGCAGCCGAGGGACTAGCGGGGCTTACAATGAGCAGTTCTTC. Its protein is CASSRGTSGAYNEQFF.